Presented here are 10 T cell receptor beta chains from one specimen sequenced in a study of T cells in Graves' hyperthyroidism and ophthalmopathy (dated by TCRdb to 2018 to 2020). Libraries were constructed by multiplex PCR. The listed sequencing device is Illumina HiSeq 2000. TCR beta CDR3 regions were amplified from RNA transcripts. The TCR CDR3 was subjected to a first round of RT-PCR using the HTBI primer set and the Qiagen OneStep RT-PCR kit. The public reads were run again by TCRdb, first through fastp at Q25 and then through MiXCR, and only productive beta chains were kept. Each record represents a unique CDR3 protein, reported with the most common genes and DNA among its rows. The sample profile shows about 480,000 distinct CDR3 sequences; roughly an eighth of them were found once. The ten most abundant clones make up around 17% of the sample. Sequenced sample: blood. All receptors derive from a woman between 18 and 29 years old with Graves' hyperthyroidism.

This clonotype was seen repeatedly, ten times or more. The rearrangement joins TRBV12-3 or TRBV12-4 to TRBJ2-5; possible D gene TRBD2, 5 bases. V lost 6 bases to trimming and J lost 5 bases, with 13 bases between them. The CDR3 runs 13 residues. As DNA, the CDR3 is TGTGCCAGCAGCCTTGGACTCAGGGAGACCCAGTACTTC. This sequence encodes CASSLGLRETQYF.

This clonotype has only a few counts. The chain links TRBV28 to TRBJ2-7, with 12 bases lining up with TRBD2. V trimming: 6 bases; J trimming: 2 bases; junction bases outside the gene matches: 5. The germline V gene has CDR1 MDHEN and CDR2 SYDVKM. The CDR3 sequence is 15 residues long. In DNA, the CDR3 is TGTGCCAGCAGCTCAGGACTAGCGGGGACCTACGAGCAGTACTTC. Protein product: CASSSGLAGTYEQYF.

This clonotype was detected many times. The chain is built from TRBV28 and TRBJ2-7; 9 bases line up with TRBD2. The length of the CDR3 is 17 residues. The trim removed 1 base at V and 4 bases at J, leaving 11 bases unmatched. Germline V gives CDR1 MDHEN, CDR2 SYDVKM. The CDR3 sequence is CASSLSVGLATVYEQYF. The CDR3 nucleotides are TGTGCCAGCAGTTTATCGGTCGGACTAGCGACCGTTTACGAGCAGTACTTC.

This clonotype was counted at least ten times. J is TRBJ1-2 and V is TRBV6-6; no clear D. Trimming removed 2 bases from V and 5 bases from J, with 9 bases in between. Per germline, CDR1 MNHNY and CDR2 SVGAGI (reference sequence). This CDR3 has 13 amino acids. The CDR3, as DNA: TGTGCCAGCAGTTACCAGGCCTTTTATGGCTACACCTTC. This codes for CASSYQAFYGYTF.

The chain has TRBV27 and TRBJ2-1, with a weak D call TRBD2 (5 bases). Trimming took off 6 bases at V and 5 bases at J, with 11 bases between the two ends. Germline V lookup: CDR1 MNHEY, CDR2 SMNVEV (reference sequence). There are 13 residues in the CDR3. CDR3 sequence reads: CASRLSGDNEQFF. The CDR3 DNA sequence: TGTGCCAGCAGACTCTCCGGGGACAATGAGCAGTTCTTC.

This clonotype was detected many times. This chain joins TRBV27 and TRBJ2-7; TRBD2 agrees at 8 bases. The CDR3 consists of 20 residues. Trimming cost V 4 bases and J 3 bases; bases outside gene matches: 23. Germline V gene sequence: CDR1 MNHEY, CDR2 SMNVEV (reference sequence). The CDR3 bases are TGTGCCAGCAGTTACCATCTCTCCGGGACAAACACGAGCGGGAGCTACGAGCAGTACGTC. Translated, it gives CASSYHLSGTNTSGSYEQYV.

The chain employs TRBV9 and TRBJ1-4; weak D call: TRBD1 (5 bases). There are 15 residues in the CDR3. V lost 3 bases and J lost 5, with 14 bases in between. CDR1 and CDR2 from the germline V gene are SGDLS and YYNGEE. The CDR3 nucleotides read TGTGCCAGCAGCGCCTTTCGGGACCCAAATGAAAAACTGTTTTTT. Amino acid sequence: CASSAFRDPNEKLFF.

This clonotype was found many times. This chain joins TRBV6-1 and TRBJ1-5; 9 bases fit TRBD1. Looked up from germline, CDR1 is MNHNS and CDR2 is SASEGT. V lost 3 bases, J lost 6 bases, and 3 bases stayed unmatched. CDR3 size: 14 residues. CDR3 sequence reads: CASSDGTGRQPQHF. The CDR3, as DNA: TGTGCCAGCAGTGATGGGACAGGGCGTCAGCCCCAGCATTTT.

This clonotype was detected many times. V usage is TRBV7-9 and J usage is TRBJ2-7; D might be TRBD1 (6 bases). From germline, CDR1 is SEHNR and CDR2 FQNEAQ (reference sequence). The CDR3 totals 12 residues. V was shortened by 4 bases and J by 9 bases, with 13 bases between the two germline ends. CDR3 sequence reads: CASSSQGTWQYF. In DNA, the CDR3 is TGTGCCAGCAGCTCCCAAGGGACATGGCAGTACTTC. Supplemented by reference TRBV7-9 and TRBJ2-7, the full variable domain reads DTGVSQNPRHKITKRGQNVTFRCDPISEHNRLYWYRQTLGQGPEFLTYFQNEAQLEKSRLLSDRFSAERPKGSFSTLEIQRTEQGDSAMYLCASSSQGTWQYFGPGTRLTVT.

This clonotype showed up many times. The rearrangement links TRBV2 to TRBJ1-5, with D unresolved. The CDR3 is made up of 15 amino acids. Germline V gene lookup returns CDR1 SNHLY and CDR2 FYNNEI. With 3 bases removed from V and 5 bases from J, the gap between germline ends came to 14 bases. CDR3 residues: CASSDMYSYYQPQHF. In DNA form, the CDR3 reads TGTGCCAGCAGTGACATGTACAGCTACTATCAGCCCCAGCATTTT. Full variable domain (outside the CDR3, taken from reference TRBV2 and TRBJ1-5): EPEVTQTPSHQVTQMGQEVILRCVPISNHLYFYWYRQILGQKVEFLVSFYNNEISEKSEIFDDQFSVERPDGSNFTLKIRSTKLEDSAMYFCASSDMYSYYQPQHFGDGTRLSIL.